The present T cell receptor beta chain was sequenced within a study of cytomegalovirus exposure and HLA in healthy donors. Overall study findings and caveats: The study assumed roughly uniform donor sequencing depth for presence/absence analyses.

The donors, nominally healthy at sampling, likely had unrecorded immune exposures. The PCR made use of 60 Vbeta and 13 Jbeta primers. Assay: immunoSEQ multiplex PCR; the TCRdb copy retains only in-frame clones and omits some. The sample lists some 140,000 clones, 70% to 75% occurring once. Concerning this clone itself: Its specificity is unknown.

J gave up 5 bases and V 8 bases, and 13 bases lay outside the gene matches. Germline V gene lookup returns CDR1 LNHNV and CDR2 YYDKDF (reference sequence). This CDR3 is 16 amino acids long. The chain carries TRBV15 and TRBJ2-4, with 9 bases matching TRBD2. Source material: PBMCs. This sequence was found in a woman aged 40 to 50 in good health and CMV-seronegative. CDR3 in amino acids: CATGGAAGGVENIQYF. The CDR3, as DNA: TGTGCCACCGGGGGGGCAGCGGGGGGCGTGGAAAACATTCAGTACTTC. The full variable domain, rest sourced from reference TRBV15 and TRBJ2-4, is DAMVIQNPRYQVTQFGKPVTLSCSQTLNHNVMYWYQQKSSQAPKLLFHYYDKDFNNEADTPDNFQSRRPNTSFCFLDIRSPGLGDTAMYLCATGGAAGGVENIQYFGAGTRLSVL.